The 21 T cell receptor beta chains below come from one sample, sequenced in a study of lymphopenia after photon versus proton radiotherapy. Using immunoSEQ multiplex PCR, the repertoire was profiled, and TCRdb retains in-frame clones only, with some absent. The profile shows 150,000 to 200,000 clones, roughly nine tenths of them singletons. Sequencing was performed on peripheral blood, taken from a patient treated with photon-based radiotherapy. The receptors shown here come from a man aged 45-65 years with gastric cancer.

This chain links TRBV13 with TRBJ2-1, with D maybe TRBD2 (5 bases). V was shortened by 0 bases and J by 0 bases, with 6 bases between the two germline ends. Germline V gene data show CDR1 as PRHDT and CDR2 as FYEKMQ (reference sequence). The CDR3 contains 15 residues. The CDR3 sequence: CASSLGAGSYNEQFF. DNA for the CDR3: TGTGCCAGCAGCTTAGGGGCGGGCTCCTACAATGAGCAGTTCTTC. Looking up the rest from reference TRBV13 and TRBJ2-1 gives the full variable domain: AAGVIQSPRHLIKEKRETATLKCYPIPRHDTVYWYQQGPGQDPQFLISFYEKMQSDKGSIPDRFSAQQFSDYHSELNMSSLELGDSALYFCASSLGAGSYNEQFFGPGTRLTVL.

The chain combines TRBV5-4 with TRBJ2-3, with TRBD2 as a possible D gene (7 bases). Per germline, CDR1 SGHNT and CDR2 YYREEE (reference sequence). V lost 4 bases and J lost 6, with 15 bases in between. The CDR3 runs to 14 residues. The CDR3 DNA follows: TGTGCCAGCAGCACCGGGGGGCTCGTCGATACGCAGTATTTT. Translated, it gives CASSTGGLVDTQYF.

This chain connects TRBV5-4 to TRBJ2-5; TRBD1 matches at 7 bases. Per germline, CDR1 SGHNT and CDR2 YYREEE (reference sequence). The CDR3 spans 14 residues. V lost 0 bases and J lost 4; bases outside the gene matches: 3. The CDR3 loop reads CASSLVGGGETQYF. Here the CDR3 DNA reads TGTGCCAGCAGCTTGGTAGGGGGCGGAGAGACCCAGTACTTC.

The chain has TRBV6-5 and TRBJ1-1; maybe TRBD1 (5 bases). Between the trimmed V and J ends, which lost 6 bases and 1 base, there was a span of 9 bases. Germline-derived CDR1 and CDR2 are MNHEY and SVGAGI. The CDR3 sequence is 13 residues long. For the CDR3, the DNA is TGTGCCAGCAGCCCGGGGGGGAACACTGAAGCTTTCTTT. Translated: CASSPGGNTEAFF.

V and J are TRBV11-2 and TRBJ2-1, with TRBD2 matching 8 bases. V was clipped by 5 bases and J by 4 bases; unmatched bases: 7. This CDR3 has 15 amino acids. Per germline, CDR1 SGHAT and CDR2 FQNNGV. The CDR3 loop is CASSPRGGLYNEQFF. The CDR3 region has the DNA TGTGCCAGCAGCCCTCGGGGGGGCCTTTACAATGAGCAGTTCTTC.

V and J are TRBV7-8 and TRBJ2-2, with 11 bases that match TRBD1. The CDR3 has 15 residues. The J segment lost 6 bases and the V segment lost 5 bases, leaving 5 bases of the junction unmatched. Per germline, CDR1 SGHVS and CDR2 FQNEAQ. CDR3 sequence reads: CASSTRTGGSGELFF. The CDR3 DNA follows: TGTGCCAGCAGCACCCGGACAGGGGGCTCCGGGGAGCTGTTTTTT.

The chain combines TRBV2 with TRBJ1-4; 9 bases map to TRBD1. J was trimmed by 11 bases and V by 6 bases; bases with no gene match: 7. CDR3 length: 13 amino acids. The germline gives CDR1 SNHLY, CDR2 FYNNEI. CDR3 residues: CASRDRGFGKLFF. For the CDR3, the DNA is TGTGCCAGCAGGGACAGGGGCTTTGGGAAACTGTTTTTT.

V usage is TRBV19 and J usage is TRBJ1-5; D uncertain. The CDR3 runs 13 residues. The germline CDR1 and CDR2 sequences are LNHDA and SQIVND (reference sequence). V was cut by 6 bases and J by 2 bases, with 8 bases left in between. The CDR3 nucleotides read TGTGCCAGTAGGGGTCGGGGCAATCAGCCCCAGCATTTT. Its translation: CASRGRGNQPQHF.

On this clone: The junction departs from germline at one end; a sequencing error may be responsible. The chain carries TRBV18 and TRBJ1-5; 8 bases are shared with TRBD1. Germline CDR1 KGHSH, CDR2 LQKENI. The CDR3 is made up of 16 amino acids. Here the CDR3 reads CASSPQLGGTGQPQHF. CDR3 coding DNA: TGTGCCAGCTCGCCACAGTTAGGAGGGACAGGCCAGCCCCAGCATTTT.

CDR3 loop: CATRGLVPANEQFF. The CDR3 nucleotides read TGTGCCACCAGGGGACTAGTACCCGCCAATGAGCAGTTCTTC. This sequence joins TRBV2 and TRBJ2-1; 8 nucleotides match TRBD2. After removal of 10 bases from V and 6 bases from J, the junction contained 11 bases not matched to a gene. Germline V gene sequence: CDR1 SNHLY, CDR2 FYNNEI. The CDR3 is made up of 14 amino acids. Complete variable domain (other parts from reference TRBV2 and TRBJ2-1): EPEVTQTPSHQVTQMGQEVILRCVPISNHLYFYWYRQILGQKVEFLVSFYNNEISEKSEIFDDQFSVERPDGSNFTLKIRSTKLEDSAMYFCATRGLVPANEQFFGPGTRLTVL.

The chain is built from TRBV7-2 and TRBJ2-3; 11 bases match TRBD2. Trimming removed 1 base from V and 6 bases from J; junction bases left unmatched: 9. The CDR3 totals 17 residues. Looked up from germline, CDR1 is SGHTA and CDR2 is FQGNSA. This chain's CDR3 is CASSLGLAGGVRDTQYF. The CDR3 DNA reads as TGTGCCAGCAGCTTAGGGCTAGCGGGAGGTGTAAGGGATACGCAGTATTTT.

J is TRBJ1-1 and V is TRBV29-1, with 8 nucleotides matching TRBD1. The ends lost 3 bases at V and 0 bases at J; junction bases unmatched: 6. The germline V gene encodes CDR1 SQVTM and CDR2 ANQGSEA. The CDR3 runs to 15 residues. The CDR3 bases are TGCAGCGTTGAGGGGGGCAGGGGGCTGAACACTGAAGCTTTCTTT. Translated, it gives CSVEGGRGLNTEAFF. The variable domain in full, with the rest retrieved from reference TRBV29-1 and TRBJ1-1, is SAVISQKPSRDICQRGTSLTIQCQVDSQVTMMFWYRQQPGQSLTLIATANQGSEATYESGFVIDKFPISRPNLTFSTLTVSNMSPEDSSIYLCSVEGGRGLNTEAFFGQGTRLTVV.

This rearrangement joins TRBV6-5 to TRBJ2-5, with 9 bases lining up with TRBD1. The CDR3 runs 14 residues. Per the germline V gene, CDR1 is MNHEY and CDR2 is SVGAGI. V lost 6 bases, J lost 6 bases, and 8 bases stayed unmatched. DNA of the CDR3: TGTGCCAGCAGAAGACAGGGGGAAGGGAAGACCCAGTACTTC. It translates to CASRRQGEGKTQYF.

The chain combines TRBV6-5 with TRBJ2-7, with 7 bases fitting TRBD2. The length of the CDR3 is 13 residues. V shed 7 bases and J 6 bases; nucleotides not matched to a gene: 9. Germline V gene lookup returns CDR1 MNHEY and CDR2 SVGAGI. As DNA, the CDR3 is TGTGCCAGCACCCAGAAGGGAGGGTCCGAGCAGTACTTC. Its protein is CASTQKGGSEQYF.

As DNA, the CDR3 is TGTGCCAGCAGCTTGGAGGGGGCTAGCAATCAGCCCCAGCATTTT. This gives the protein CASSLEGASNQPQHF. V usage is TRBV7-8 and J usage is TRBJ1-5; TRBD1 aligns across 7 bases. The CDR3 covers 15 residues. Germline CDR1 is SGHVS and CDR2 is FQNEAQ. The trim removed 3 bases at V and 0 bases at J, leaving 2 bases unmatched.

The J gene is TRBJ1-2, the V gene TRBV5-1; tentative D call: TRBD1 (6 bases). The germline CDR1 and CDR2 sequences are SGHRS and YFSETQ. CDR3 length: 14 residues. Trimming removed 1 base at V and 8 bases at J, with 15 bases between. The CDR3 DNA follows: TGCGCCAGCAGCTTGCTAGGGGGAGAGAGCGGCTACACCTTC. Translation gives CASSLLGGESGYTF.

This clone appeared once. The rearrangement joins TRBV19 to TRBJ1-5, with a tentative D call TRBD1 (6 bases). Per germline, CDR1 LNHDA and CDR2 SQIVND (reference sequence). Trimming took off 5 bases at V and 3 bases at J, with 11 bases between the two ends. This CDR3 is built from 14 residues. The DNA for the CDR3 is TGTGCCAGTAGTTCTACAGGGCCCAATCAGCCCCAGCATTTT. This encodes CASSSTGPNQPQHF.

The genes are TRBV4-3 and TRBJ1-1, with D unclear. CDR1 is LGHNA, CDR2 YSLEER, per germline. The V end lost 0 bases, the J end lost 3 bases, and 11 bases lay between the germline ends. The CDR3 sequence is 15 residues long. The CDR3 loop is CASSQDSGSHTEAFF. The DNA of the CDR3 is TGCGCCAGCAGCCAAGATTCAGGCAGTCACACTGAAGCTTTCTTT.

The gene calls are TRBV28 and TRBJ2-7; no reliable D call. The CDR3 has 15 amino acids. V was pared by 5 bases and J by 4 bases, with 18 bases between. Germline assignment: CDR1 MDHEN and CDR2 SYDVKM. This CDR3 reads CASSPPLYEVYEQYF. The CDR3 DNA sequence: TGTGCCAGCAGTCCCCCGCTGTATGAAGTATACGAGCAGTACTTC.

The V call is TRBV5-4, the J call TRBJ1-2, with D perhaps TRBD1 (6 bases). CDR1 is SGHNT and CDR2 is YYREEE in the germline V gene (reference sequence). CDR3 length: 13 residues. Trimming took off 5 bases at V and 6 bases at J, with 14 bases between the two ends. CDR3 amino acids: CASSRGGRDGYTF. CDR3 DNA sequence: TGTGCCAGCAGTCGAGGGGGGCGAGATGGCTACACCTTC.

This chain links TRBV11-3 with TRBJ2-1; 10 bases are shared with TRBD2. This CDR3 region has 16 residues. V shed 5 bases and J 5 bases; nucleotides not matched to a gene: 9. Germline V gives CDR1 SGHNT, CDR2 YENEEA. The CDR3 spells CASSRQGLAANNEQFF. As DNA, the CDR3 is TGTGCCAGCAGCAGACAAGGACTAGCGGCAAACAATGAGCAGTTCTTC.